The 11 T cell receptor beta chains given below trace back to one sample, sequenced in a study of blood T cells in healthy people across ages. A second about 6 to 11 cycle PCR used barcoded and J-beta primers. A single record per CDR3 protein comes from TCRdb applying MiXCR to the 5' RACE reads. Among about 780,000 distinct CDR3 sequences listed, 35% to 50% were seen once. The source material was blood. The receptor set was obtained from a man at least 80 years old in good health.

The V and J genes are TRBV5-1 and TRBJ2-1; D possibly corresponds to TRBD2 (5 bases). This CDR3 has 16 amino acids. V lost 7 bases and J lost 0, with 17 bases in between. The germline CDR1 and CDR2 sequences are SGHRS and YFSETQ. CDR3 sequence: CASAQTPGSSYNEQFF. For the CDR3, the DNA is TGCGCCAGCGCCCAGACACCGGGGAGCTCCTACAATGAGCAGTTCTTC.

This chain connects TRBV27 to TRBJ2-7; weak D call: TRBD1 (6 bases). Per germline, CDR1 MNHEY and CDR2 SMNVEV (reference sequence). Trimming took off 7 bases at V and 4 bases at J, with 11 bases between the two ends. This CDR3 region has 12 residues. CDR3 sequence reads: CASKTGRYEQYF. The CDR3 region has the DNA TGTGCCAGCAAAACAGGGAGATACGAGCAGTACTTC.

The rearrangement joins TRBV5-1 to TRBJ2-1, with TRBD2 matching over 10 bases. The germline CDR1 and CDR2 sequences are SGHRS and YFSETQ. CDR3 size: 16 residues. With V trimmed by 3 bases and J by 7 bases, 10 bases remained unmatched. CDR3 loop: CASSSLAGGAGNEQFF. Written as DNA, the CDR3 is TGCGCCAGCAGCTCCTTAGCGGGAGGCGCGGGGAATGAGCAGTTCTTC. The full variable domain, rest sourced from reference TRBV5-1 and TRBJ2-1, is KAGVTQTPRYLIKTRGQQVTLSCSPISGHRSVSWYQQTPGQGLQFLFEYFSETQRNKGNFPGRFSGRQFSNSRSEMNVSTLELGDSALYLCASSSLAGGAGNEQFFGPGTRLTVL.

Concerning this clonotype itself: An end of the junction does not agree with germline; a read error may underlie this. The chain employs TRBV6-5 and TRBJ2-7, with D uncertain. Germline assignment: CDR1 MNHEY and CDR2 SVGAGI. The CDR3 totals 15 residues. The CDR3 nucleotides read TGTTCCAGCAGTTATTTGGCGTCTTTGCCGAGCGAGCAGTACTTC. The encoded protein is CSSSYLASLPSEQYF.

This chain uses TRBV4-2 with TRBJ2-2; D not resolved. The V end lost 1 base, the J end lost 4 bases, and 10 bases lay between the germline ends. The CDR3 sequence is 15 residues long. Germline CDR1 is LGHNA and CDR2 is YNFKEQ. The CDR3 coding sequence is TGTGCCAGCAGCCAAGTTAGCTCCCCCACCGGGGAGCTGTTTTTT. Its translation: CASSQVSSPTGELFF.

The V gene is TRBV27, the J gene TRBJ2-3; 8 bases align to TRBD2. The CDR3 has 16 residues. Trimming at V came to 6 bases and at J to 4 bases, leaving 12 bases not matched to a gene. Looked up from germline, CDR1 is MNHEY and CDR2 is SMNVEV (reference sequence). The CDR3 bases are TGTGCCAGCAGCCTGATGGCGGGAGGTGGGCCAGATACGCAGTATTTT. Residues: CASSLMAGGGPDTQYF.

There are a few counts of this clonotype. The V call is TRBV10-3, the J call TRBJ1-5; D unresolved. CDR1 ENHRY and CDR2 SYGVKD come from the germline V gene. V lost 3 bases and J lost 2, with 11 bases in between. CDR3 size: 15 residues. CDR3 coding DNA: TGTGCCATCAGTGATGTCGGCCGCGGCAATCAGCCCCAGCATTTT. It encodes CAISDVGRGNQPQHF.

A few counts support this clonotype. The DNA of the CDR3 is TGTGCCAGCAGCCAGTCACAGGGTACTGAAGCTTTCTTT. This encodes CASSQSQGTEAFF. The chain carries TRBV14 and TRBJ1-1; weak D call: TRBD1 (6 bases). Germline assignment: CDR1 SGHDN and CDR2 FVKESK. The CDR3 length is 13 residues. V was trimmed by 3 bases and J by 5 bases, leaving 10 bases between them.

To note about this clonotype: A single base separates this from a much larger clone, so it may be a read error. The CDR3 region is CASSQERLAGGCNEQFF. The CDR3 DNA reads as TGCGCCAGCAGCCAAGAACGACTAGCGGGGGGATGCAATGAGCAGTTCTTC. V and J are TRBV4-3 and TRBJ2-1, with TRBD2 identical over 13 bases. Germline V gene data show CDR1 as LGHNA and CDR2 as YSLEER. Trimming removed 0 bases from V and 6 bases from J; junction bases left unmatched: 5. The CDR3 loop spans 17 amino acids.

To note about this clonotype: A clone one base away is much larger, so this may be a read error. This chain joins TRBV29-1 and TRBJ2-7, with D perhaps given as TRBD1 or TRBD2 (5 bases each). The CDR3 extends over 13 amino acids. Trimming cost V 4 bases and J 7 bases, with 17 bases left between them. Germline CDR1 and CDR2: SQVTM and ANQGSEA. CDR3 amino acids: CSVGDAAYNEQYF. CDR3 coding DNA: TGCAGCGTTGGGGACGCTGCCTACAATGAGCAGTACTTC.

This clonotype was seen only a few times. The chain has TRBV4-2 and TRBJ2-7; possible D gene TRBD1, 6 bases. Germline lookup yields CDR1 LGHNA and CDR2 YNFKEQ. The CDR3 is 16 amino acids. The V end was cut by 0 bases, the J end by 2 bases, with 14 bases between. The CDR3 loop reads CASSQEWDIRTYEQYF. CDR3 in DNA: TGTGCCAGCAGCCAAGAATGGGACATACGAACCTACGAGCAGTACTTC.